Below are 29 T cell receptor beta chains sequenced from a single sample in a study of T cell responses to AZD1222 COVID-19 vaccine. The table came from immunoSEQ multiplex PCR; TCRdb's copy has only in-frame clones and leaves some out. The table includes around 80,000 clones, 92% detected once. Source: peripheral blood, taken 28 days after the second AZD1222 dose. All receptors come from an adult who received the AZD1222 COVID-19 vaccine.

The rearrangement joins TRBV28 to TRBJ2-1, with D possibly matching TRBD2 (6 bases). Germline V gives CDR1 MDHEN, CDR2 SYDVKM. This CDR3 is 18 amino acids long. Trimming removed 4 bases at V and 2 bases at J, with 21 bases between. This CDR3 reads CASSSPITKREAYNEQFF. The CDR3 bases are TGTGCCAGCAGTTCCCCCATAACTAAGAGGGAGGCCTACAATGAGCAGTTCTTC.

This rearrangement joins TRBV19 to TRBJ2-3; TRBD1 aligns across 9 bases. Germline V gene sequence: CDR1 LNHDA, CDR2 SQIVND (reference sequence). After removal of 5 bases from V and 4 bases from J, the junction contained 4 bases not matched to a gene. This CDR3 is 14 amino acids long. The CDR3 protein is CASSSRTGADTQYF. The CDR3 DNA reads as TGTGCCAGTAGTTCTAGGACAGGGGCAGATACGCAGTATTTT. Complete variable domain (other parts from reference TRBV19 and TRBJ2-3): DGGITQSPKYLFRKEGQNVTLSCEQNLNHDAMYWYRQDPGQGLRLIYYSQIVNDFQKGDIAEGYSVSREKKESFPLTVTSAQKNPTAFYLCASSSRTGADTQYFGPGTRLTVL.

The genes are TRBV7-2 and TRBJ2-5; a possible D gene is TRBD2 (6 bases). V was cut by 2 bases and J by 4 bases, with 14 bases left in between. CDR3 size: 15 residues. CDR1 is SGHTA and CDR2 is FQGNSA in the germline V gene. Here the CDR3 reads CASSLPGRAGETQYF. The CDR3 nucleotides are TGTGCCAGCAGCTTACCCGGAAGAGCGGGAGAGACCCAGTACTTC.

The rearrangement links TRBV30 to TRBJ2-1, with TRBD2 matching 14 bases. The CDR3 length is 15 residues. After removal of 1 base from V and 9 bases from J, the junction contained 5 bases not matched to a gene. The V gene's germline CDR1 is GTSNPN and CDR2 SVGIG (reference sequence). CDR3 amino acids: CAWSAGLAGATEQFF. The CDR3 DNA reads TGTGCCTGGAGTGCGGGACTAGCGGGAGCGACTGAGCAGTTCTTC.

The chain is built from TRBV29-1 and TRBJ1-4; 7 positions match TRBD1. V lost 0 bases, J lost 10 bases, and 8 bases stayed unmatched. CDR1 and CDR2 from the germline V gene are SQVTM and ANQGSEA. The CDR3 covers 14 residues. Here the CDR3 DNA reads TGCAGCGTTGAAGAAGGCAGGGGGGATGGAAAACTGTTTTTT. Amino acid sequence: CSVEEGRGDGKLFF. Together with reference TRBV29-1 and TRBJ1-4, the CDR3 gives the full variable domain: SAVISQKPSRDICQRGTSLTIQCQVDSQVTMMFWYRQQPGQSLTLIATANQGSEATYESGFVIDKFPISRPNLTFSTLTVSNMSPEDSSIYLCSVEEGRGDGKLFFGSGTQLSVL.

The V call is TRBV7-6, the J call TRBJ1-1; no firm D call. The CDR3 extends over 14 amino acids. V was shortened by 1 base and J by 2 bases, with 8 bases between the two germline ends. CDR1 SGHVS and CDR2 FNYEAQ come from the germline V gene. The CDR3: CASSLVFGNTEAFF. The DNA for the CDR3 is TGTGCCAGCAGCTTAGTGTTCGGTAACACTGAAGCTTTCTTT.

The genes are TRBV2 and TRBJ1-1; possible D gene TRBD1, 5 bases. This CDR3 is 14 amino acids long. Germline V gives CDR1 SNHLY, CDR2 FYNNEI. Trimming took off 9 bases at V and 5 bases at J, with 19 bases between the two ends. This chain's CDR3 is CASCGTKRGTEAFF. DNA for the CDR3: TGTGCCAGTTGCGGGACCAAAAGAGGTACTGAAGCTTTCTTT.

The chain employs TRBV28 and TRBJ2-7; the match to TRBD2 covers 7 bases. CDR3 size: 13 residues. Germline loops: CDR1 MDHEN, CDR2 SYDVKM. After removal of 7 bases from V and 4 bases from J, the junction contained 7 bases not matched to a gene. CDR3 DNA: TGTGCCAGCATCTCGGGAGGCGGATACGAGCAGTACTTC. Amino acid sequence: CASISGGGYEQYF.

In this sample, this clone turned up once. The gene calls are TRBV5-1 and TRBJ2-1, with 8 nucleotides matching TRBD2. The CDR3 length is 16 residues. V was clipped by 2 bases and J by 5 bases; unmatched bases: 9. CDR1 is SGHRS and CDR2 is YFSETQ in the germline V gene. CDR3 DNA sequence: TGCGCCAGCAGCTTAGGTGACGGGAGGGTAAACAATGAGCAGTTCTTC. It is translated as CASSLGDGRVNNEQFF.

The J gene is TRBJ1-6, the V gene TRBV7-3; 9 nucleotides align to TRBD1. This CDR3 contains 14 residues. Per the germline V gene, CDR1 is SGHTA and CDR2 is FQGTGA. The junction had 4 bases not matched to a gene; V was cut back by 5 bases and J by 8 bases. CDR3 in amino acids: CASSTTGGDSPLHF. In DNA form, the CDR3 reads TGTGCCAGCAGCACGACAGGGGGGGATTCACCCCTCCACTTT.

V usage is TRBV3-1 (or the pseudogene TRBV3-2) and J usage is TRBJ1-1; tentative D call: TRBD1 (6 bases). The V gene lost 5 bases and the J gene lost 0 bases, with 16 bases spanning the gap. This CDR3 is 16 amino acids long. Germline lookup yields CDR1 LGHDT and CDR2 YNNKEL (reference sequence). The CDR3 here is CASSARTARMNTEAFF. DNA of the CDR3: TGTGCCAGCAGCGCCAGGACAGCCCGAATGAACACTGAAGCTTTCTTT.

This chain joins TRBV5-1 and TRBJ1-2; TRBD1 matches 7 bases. The CDR3 totals 15 residues. CDR1 SGHRS and CDR2 YFSETQ come from the germline V gene. V shed 4 bases, J shed 5 bases, and the junction held 11 bases outside the gene matches. The CDR3 sequence: CASSLGQPTIYGYTF. CDR3 coding DNA: TGCGCCAGCAGCCTGGGACAGCCGACGATTTATGGCTACACCTTC.

The chain links TRBV20-1 to TRBJ2-7; D tentatively fits TRBD1 or TRBD2 (6 bases each). V dropped 6 bases and J dropped 5 bases, with 20 bases sitting between them. The CDR3 loop spans 14 amino acids. Germline CDR1 is DFQATT and CDR2 is SNEGSKA (reference sequence). The CDR3 is CSASLPRGRDEQYF. CDR3 DNA: TGCAGTGCAAGTCTCCCCCGGGGGCGGGACGAGCAGTACTTC.

The gene calls are TRBV5-5 and TRBJ2-3, with D maybe TRBD1 (5 bases). The germline V and J ends were trimmed by 4 bases and 6 bases, with 18 bases remaining between them. This CDR3 comprises 15 residues. CDR1 SGHKS and CDR2 YYEKEE come from the germline V gene (reference sequence). The CDR3: CASSKPIGDSDTQYF. The CDR3 DNA sequence: TGTGCCAGCAGCAAACCGATAGGGGATTCGGATACGCAGTATTTT. The variable domain in full, with the rest retrieved from reference TRBV5-5 and TRBJ2-3, is DAGVTQSPTHLIKTRGQQVTLRCSPISGHKSVSWYQQVLGQGPQFIFQYYEKEERGRGNFPDRFSARQFPNYSSELNVNALLLGDSALYLCASSKPIGDSDTQYFGPGTRLTVL.

The chain employs TRBV30 and TRBJ1-1, with D perhaps matching TRBD1 (5 bases). With 3 bases removed from V and 1 base from J, the gap between germline ends came to 12 bases. The V gene's germline CDR1 is GTSNPN and CDR2 SVGIG (reference sequence). The CDR3 length is 14 residues. CDR3 amino acids: CAWRGTWTNTEAFF. CDR3 in DNA: TGTGCCTGGAGGGGGACTTGGACGAACACTGAAGCTTTCTTT.

The chain joins TRBV7-9 to TRBJ2-7, with TRBD1 matching 9 bases. Germline values: CDR1 SEHNR, CDR2 FQNEAQ (reference sequence). There are 15 residues in the CDR3. Trimming cost V 4 bases and J 4 bases; bases outside gene matches: 8. The CDR3 loop is CASSSAGTGSYEQYF. Written as DNA, the CDR3 is TGTGCCAGCAGCTCAGCCGGGACAGGGTCATACGAGCAGTACTTC.

The chain links TRBV25-1 to TRBJ2-7, with 10 bases lining up with TRBD1. The J segment lost 5 bases and the V segment lost 9 bases, leaving 4 bases of the junction unmatched. The germline CDR1 and CDR2 sequences are MGHDK and SYGVNS. This CDR3 has 12 amino acids. Written as DNA, the CDR3 is TGTGCCAGTGCCGGGACAGGGGACGAGCAGTACTTC. Amino acid sequence: CASAGTGDEQYF.

The V call is TRBV5-1, the J call TRBJ2-1; possible D gene TRBD2, 6 bases. The CDR3 has 15 amino acids. CDR1 and CDR2 (germline): SGHRS, YFSETQ. The germline V and J ends were trimmed by 6 bases and 0 bases, with 13 bases remaining between them. CDR3 bases: TGCGCCAGCAAGCCGGGACTGGACTCCTACAATGAGCAGTTCTTC. Amino acids: CASKPGLDSYNEQFF.

The chain carries TRBV6-5 and TRBJ1-1; no firm D call. Trimming cost V 6 bases and J 0 bases, with 8 bases left between them. In germline, CDR1 is MNHEY, CDR2 SVGAGI. The CDR3 length is 13 residues. CDR3: CASRVTVNTEAFF. CDR3 bases: TGTGCCAGCAGGGTTACAGTGAACACTGAAGCTTTCTTT.

The rearrangement uses TRBV7-2 and TRBJ1-6; the match to TRBD1 covers 10 bases. V lost 3 bases and J lost 6; bases outside the gene matches: 2. CDR3 size: 15 residues. The germline V gene encodes CDR1 SGHTA and CDR2 FQGNSA. CDR3 nucleotide sequence: TGTGCCAGCAGCTTCCGGGACAGGGGTAATTCACCCCTCCACTTT. Its protein product is CASSFRDRGNSPLHF.

The V and J genes are TRBV10-1 and TRBJ2-1, with 9 bases aligning to TRBD2. This CDR3 is built from 14 residues. Germline V gene sequence: CDR1 WNHNN, CDR2 SYGVQD (reference sequence). V lost 2 bases, J lost 6 bases, and 2 bases stayed unmatched. The DNA for the CDR3 is TGCGCCAGCAGTGAGGTTAGCGGGGGCAATGAGCAGTTCTTC. Its translation: CASSEVSGGNEQFF.

V and J are TRBV5-1 and TRBJ1-6, with D perhaps TRBD1 (6 bases). The V gene's germline CDR1 is SGHRS and CDR2 YFSETQ. The length of the CDR3 is 15 residues. Trimming took 4 bases from V and 10 from J, leaving 18 bases between them. The chain's CDR3 is CASSALQGGGSPLHF. Here the CDR3 DNA reads TGCGCCAGCAGCGCGTTACAGGGAGGTGGGTCACCCCTCCACTTT.

The genes are TRBV11-2 and TRBJ1-1; possibly TRBD1 for D (6 bases). Deletions cut 2 bases from V and 4 bases from J, with 20 bases between. Germline V gives CDR1 SGHAT, CDR2 FQNNGV. CDR3 length: 17 amino acids. CDR3 sequence: CASSLLLAGAVGTEAFF. CDR3 sequence (DNA): TGTGCCAGCAGCTTATTACTTGCGGGGGCAGTTGGCACTGAAGCTTTCTTT.

The chain uses TRBV20-1 and TRBJ1-2; TRBD1 agrees at 7 bases. The germline CDR1 and CDR2 sequences are DFQATT and SNEGSKA (reference sequence). There are 15 residues in the CDR3. The junction had 9 bases not matched to a gene; V was cut back by 3 bases and J by 2 bases. The CDR3 nucleotides read TGCAGTGCTAGTCTAACCGGGACAGACAACTATGGCTACACCTTC. This gives the protein CSASLTGTDNYGYTF.

This chain links TRBV5-1 with TRBJ2-5, with 8 bases that match TRBD1. The CDR3 totals 14 residues. CDR1 is SGHRS and CDR2 is YFSETQ in the germline V gene. Trimming at V came to 2 bases and at J to 5 bases, leaving 5 bases not matched to a gene. In nucleotides, the CDR3 is TGCGCCAGCAGCTTCCAGGGGGCAAGGGAGACCCAGTACTTC. This gives the protein CASSFQGARETQYF.

The V gene is TRBV12-5, the J gene TRBJ2-1; the match to TRBD2 covers 9 bases. The germline V gene encodes CDR1 LGHNT and CDR2 FRNRAP. The CDR3 runs 16 residues. J was trimmed by 5 bases and V by 0 bases; bases with no gene match: 5. DNA for the CDR3: TGTGCTAGTGGTTTGGTTCTTAGCGGGAGAAACAATGAGCAGTTCTTC. Translation: CASGLVLSGRNNEQFF. The entire variable domain, with the rest obtained from reference TRBV12-5 and TRBJ2-1, is as follows: DARVTQTPRHKVTEMGQEVTMRCQPILGHNTVFWYRQTMMQGLELLAYFRNRAPLDDSGMPKDRFSAEMPDATLATLKIQPSEPRDSAVYFCASGLVLSGRNNEQFFGPGTRLTVL.

This clone was counted a few times. The V call is TRBV5-1, the J call TRBJ2-2, with 12 positions matching TRBD2. This CDR3 region has 16 residues. The germline V gene has CDR1 SGHRS and CDR2 YFSETQ. V lost 4 bases and J lost 5; bases outside the gene matches: 6. The CDR3 DNA sequence: TGCGCCAGCAGCAAAACTAGCGGGAGGTCTACCGGGGAGCTGTTTTTT. Residues: CASSKTSGRSTGELFF.

The chain couples TRBV7-9 to TRBJ1-2; a possible D gene is TRBD1 (5 bases). Trimming took off 7 bases at V and 0 bases at J, with 15 bases between the two ends. The germline CDR1 and CDR2 sequences are SEHNR and FQNEAQ (reference sequence). The CDR3 has 15 residues. The CDR3 sequence: CASKAGGRANYGYTF. CDR3 in DNA: TGTGCCAGCAAGGCGGGGGGTCGGGCTAACTATGGCTACACCTTC. The variable domain in full, completed from reference TRBV7-9 and TRBJ1-2, reads DTGVSQNPRHKITKRGQNVTFRCDPISEHNRLYWYRQTLGQGPEFLTYFQNEAQLEKSRLLSDRFSAERPKGSFSTLEIQRTEQGDSAMYLCASKAGGRANYGYTFGSGTRLTVV.

This clone was picked up a small number of times. The chain is built from TRBV27 and TRBJ2-6, with TRBD1 identical over 8 bases. V was pared by 6 bases and J by 0 bases, with 7 bases of the junction left unmatched. The CDR3 consists of 17 residues. Germline CDR1 reads MNHEY; CDR2 reads SMNVEV (reference sequence). This chain's CDR3 is CASSPLDRVSGANVLTF. CDR3 DNA: TGTGCCAGCAGCCCATTGGACAGGGTCTCTGGGGCCAACGTCCTGACTTTC. The full variable domain, rest sourced from reference TRBV27 and TRBJ2-6, is EAQVTQNPRYLITVTGKKLTVTCSQNMNHEYMSWYRQDPGLGLRQIYYSMNVEVTDKGDVPEGYKVSRKEKRNFPLILESPSPNQTSLYFCASSPLDRVSGANVLTFGAGSRLTVL.